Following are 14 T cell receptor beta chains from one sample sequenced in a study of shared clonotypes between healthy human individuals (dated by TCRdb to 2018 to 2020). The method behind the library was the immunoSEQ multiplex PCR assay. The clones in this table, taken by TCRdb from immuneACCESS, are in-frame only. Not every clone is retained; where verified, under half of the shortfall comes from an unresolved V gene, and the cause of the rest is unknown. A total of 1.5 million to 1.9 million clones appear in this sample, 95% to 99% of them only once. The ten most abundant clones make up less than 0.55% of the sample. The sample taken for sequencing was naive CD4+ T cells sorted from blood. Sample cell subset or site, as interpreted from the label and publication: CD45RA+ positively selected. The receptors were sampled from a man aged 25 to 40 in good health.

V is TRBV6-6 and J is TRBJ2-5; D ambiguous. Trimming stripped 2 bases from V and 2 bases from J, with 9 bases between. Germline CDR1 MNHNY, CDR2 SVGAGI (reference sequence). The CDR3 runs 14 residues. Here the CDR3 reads CASSYRTLQETQYF. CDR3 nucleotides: TGTGCCAGCAGTTACAGAACACTACAAGAGACCCAGTACTTC.

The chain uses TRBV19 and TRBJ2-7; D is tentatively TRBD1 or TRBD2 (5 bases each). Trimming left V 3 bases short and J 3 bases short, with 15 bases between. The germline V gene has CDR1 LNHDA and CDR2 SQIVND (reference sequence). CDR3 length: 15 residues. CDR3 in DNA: TGTGCCAGTAGTATCAGTGGGGGATCAAACTACGAGCAGTACTTC. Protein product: CASSISGGSNYEQYF.

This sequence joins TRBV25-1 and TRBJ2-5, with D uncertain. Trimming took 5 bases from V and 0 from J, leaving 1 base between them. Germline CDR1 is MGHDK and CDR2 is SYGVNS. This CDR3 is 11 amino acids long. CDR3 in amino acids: CASSHQETQYF. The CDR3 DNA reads TGTGCCAGCAGTCACCAAGAGACCCAGTACTTC.

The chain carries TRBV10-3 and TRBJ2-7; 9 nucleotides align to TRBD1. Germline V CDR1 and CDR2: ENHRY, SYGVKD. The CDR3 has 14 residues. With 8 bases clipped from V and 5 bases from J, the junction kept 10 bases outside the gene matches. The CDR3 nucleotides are TGTGCCATCCGATTACGGGACAGGGACAACGAGCAGTACTTC. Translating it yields CAIRLRDRDNEQYF.

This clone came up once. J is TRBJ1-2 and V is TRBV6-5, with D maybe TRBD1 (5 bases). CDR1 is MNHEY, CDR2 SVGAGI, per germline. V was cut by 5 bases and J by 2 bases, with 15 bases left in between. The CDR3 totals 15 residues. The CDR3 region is CASSTREGANYGYTF. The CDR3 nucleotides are TGTGCCAGCAGTACCCGGGAAGGGGCCAACTATGGCTACACCTTC.

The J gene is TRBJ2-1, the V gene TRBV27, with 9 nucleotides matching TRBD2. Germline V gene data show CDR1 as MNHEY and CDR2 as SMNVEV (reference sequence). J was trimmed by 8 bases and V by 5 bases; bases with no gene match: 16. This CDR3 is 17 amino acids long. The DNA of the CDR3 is TGTGCCAGCAGTGAACGTACCCCGGGACTAGCAGTCGATGAGCAGTTCTTC. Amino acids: CASSERTPGLAVDEQFF.

CDR3 DNA: TGTGCCAGCAGCTTGCCCGGGACTACTACCTACAATGAGCAGTTCTTC. Translated: CASSLPGTTTYNEQFF. The J gene is TRBJ2-1, the V gene TRBV5-5; 7 bases are shared with TRBD2. Germline lookup yields CDR1 SGHKS and CDR2 YYEKEE (reference sequence). This CDR3 contains 16 residues. The V and J ends lost 1 base and 2 bases, in that order; junction bases with no gene match: 6.

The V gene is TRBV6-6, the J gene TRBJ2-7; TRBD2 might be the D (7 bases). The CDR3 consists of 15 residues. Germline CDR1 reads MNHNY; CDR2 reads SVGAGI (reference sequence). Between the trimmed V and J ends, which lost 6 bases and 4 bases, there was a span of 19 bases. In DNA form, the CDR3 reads TGTGCCAGCAGCTATGGGAGGGGGACGGGGTACGAGCAGTACTTC. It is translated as CASSYGRGTGYEQYF.

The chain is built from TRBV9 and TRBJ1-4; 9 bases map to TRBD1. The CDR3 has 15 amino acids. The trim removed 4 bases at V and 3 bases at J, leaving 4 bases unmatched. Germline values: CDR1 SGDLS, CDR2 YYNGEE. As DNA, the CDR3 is TGTGCCAGCAGCACCGGGGACAGGGCTAATGAAAAACTGTTTTTT. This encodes CASSTGDRANEKLFF.

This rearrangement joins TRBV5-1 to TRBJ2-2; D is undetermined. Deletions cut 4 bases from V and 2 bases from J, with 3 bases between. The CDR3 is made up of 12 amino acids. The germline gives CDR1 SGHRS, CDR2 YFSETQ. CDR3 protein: CASSGNTGELFF. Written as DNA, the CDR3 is TGCGCCAGCAGCGGCAACACCGGGGAGCTGTTTTTT.

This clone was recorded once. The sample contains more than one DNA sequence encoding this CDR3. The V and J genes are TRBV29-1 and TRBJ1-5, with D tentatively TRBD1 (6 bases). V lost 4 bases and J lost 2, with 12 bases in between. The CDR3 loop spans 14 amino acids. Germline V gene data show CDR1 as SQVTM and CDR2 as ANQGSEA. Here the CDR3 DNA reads TGCAGCGTTGGTGGGGGGCAGGGCAATCAGCCCCAGCATTTT. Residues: CSVGGGQGNQPQHF.

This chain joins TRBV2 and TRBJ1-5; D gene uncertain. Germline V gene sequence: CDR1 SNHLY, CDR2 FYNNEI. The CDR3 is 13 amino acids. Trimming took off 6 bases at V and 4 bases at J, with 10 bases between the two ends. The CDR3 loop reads CASRALRNQPQHF. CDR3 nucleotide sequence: TGTGCCAGCAGAGCCTTAAGGAATCAGCCCCAGCATTTT.

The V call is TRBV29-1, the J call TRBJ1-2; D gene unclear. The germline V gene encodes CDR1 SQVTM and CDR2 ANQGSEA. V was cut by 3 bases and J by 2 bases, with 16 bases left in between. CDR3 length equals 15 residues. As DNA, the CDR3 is TGCAGCGTTGAGGGCAGTACCGTCTCGAACTATGGCTACACCTTC. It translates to CSVEGSTVSNYGYTF.

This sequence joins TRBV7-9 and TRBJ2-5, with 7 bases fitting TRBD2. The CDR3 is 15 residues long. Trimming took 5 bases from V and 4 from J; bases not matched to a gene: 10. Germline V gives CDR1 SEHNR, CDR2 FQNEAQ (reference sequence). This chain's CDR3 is CASSQTRTSPETQYF. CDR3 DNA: TGTGCCAGCAGCCAGACGCGGACTAGTCCAGAGACCCAGTACTTC. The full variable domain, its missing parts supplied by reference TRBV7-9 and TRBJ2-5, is DTGVSQNPRHKITKRGQNVTFRCDPISEHNRLYWYRQTLGQGPEFLTYFQNEAQLEKSRLLSDRFSAERPKGSFSTLEIQRTEQGDSAMYLCASSQTRTSPETQYFGPGTRLLVL.